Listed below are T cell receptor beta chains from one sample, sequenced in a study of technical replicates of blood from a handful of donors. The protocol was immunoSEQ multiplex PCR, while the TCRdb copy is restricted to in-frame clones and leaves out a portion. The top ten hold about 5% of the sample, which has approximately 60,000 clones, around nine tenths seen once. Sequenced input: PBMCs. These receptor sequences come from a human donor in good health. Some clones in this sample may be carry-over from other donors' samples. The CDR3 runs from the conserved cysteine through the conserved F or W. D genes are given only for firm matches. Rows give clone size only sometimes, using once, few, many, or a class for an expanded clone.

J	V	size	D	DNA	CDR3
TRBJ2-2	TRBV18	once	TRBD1	TGTGCCAGCTCGCGAACCGGGACAGGGGGCACCGGGGAGCTGTTTTTT	CASSRTGTGGTGELFF
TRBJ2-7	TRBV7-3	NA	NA	TGTGCCAGCAGCTTACTCCACGGGAGTCGGGACGAGCAGTACTTC	CASSLLHGSRDEQYF
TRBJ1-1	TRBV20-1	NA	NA	TGCAGTGGGGGGAGGGAAGCTTTCTTT	CSGGREAFF
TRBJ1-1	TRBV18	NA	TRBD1	TGTGCCAGCTCTCAGGGGACAGGGGGCAGCACTGAAGCTTTCTTT	CASSQGTGGSTEAFF
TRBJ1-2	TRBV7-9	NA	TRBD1	TGTGCCAGCAGCTTAGTGGGACAGGGGACCTATGGCTACACCTTC	CASSLVGQGTYGYTF
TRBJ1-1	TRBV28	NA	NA	TGTGCCAGCAGTTTACAGAACACTGAAGCTTTCTTT	CASSLQNTEAFF
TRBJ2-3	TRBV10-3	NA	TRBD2	TGTGCCATCGGCGGGGGGGCCGGAGATACGCAGTATTTT	CAIGGGAGDTQYF
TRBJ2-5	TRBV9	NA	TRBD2	TGTGCCAGCAGCAAGGGGACTAGCGGGTGGCAAGAGACCCAGTACTTC	CASSKGTSGWQETQYF
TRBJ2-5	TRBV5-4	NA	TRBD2	TGTGCCAGCAGCAGGGAGGGCCCTCAAGAGACCCAGTACTTC	CASSREGPQETQYF
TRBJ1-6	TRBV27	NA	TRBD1	TGTGCCAGTCAGGGGGAAAGTAATTCACCCCTCCACTTT	CASQGESNSPLHF
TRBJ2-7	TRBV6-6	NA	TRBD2	TGTGCCAGCAGTTACGCGGGGGAGAGCTCCTACGAGCAGTACTTC	CASSYAGESSYEQYF
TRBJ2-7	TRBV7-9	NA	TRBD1	TGTGCCAGCAGCTTAACGGGACAGTTCTACGAGCAGTACTTC	CASSLTGQFYEQYF
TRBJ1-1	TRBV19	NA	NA	TGTGCCAGTAGTTATTCGAACACTGAAGCTTTCTTT	CASSYSNTEAFF
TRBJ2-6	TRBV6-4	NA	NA	TGTGCCAGTAGTGACGTCCAGGTGCGGGCCAACGTCCTGACTTTC	CASSDVQVRANVLTF
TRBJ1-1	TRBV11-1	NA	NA	TGTGCCAGCAGCTTGTTAGACAACCGGAACACTGAAGCTTTCTTT	CASSLLDNRNTEAFF
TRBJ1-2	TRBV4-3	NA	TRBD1	TGCGCCAGCAGCCAAGAGACAGGGATCGTAAACTATGGCTACACCTTC	CASSQETGIVNYGYTF
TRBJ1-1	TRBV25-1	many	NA	TGTGCCAGCAGTGAAGGGCACGAGAACACTGAAGCTTTCTTT	CASSEGHENTEAFF
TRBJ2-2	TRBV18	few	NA	TGTGCCAGCTCACCCGAAGGGAGGAACACCGGGGAGCTGTTTTTT	CASSPEGRNTGELFF
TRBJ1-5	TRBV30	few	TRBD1	TGTGCCTGGGGACAGGGCAATTATCCCCAGCATTTT	CAWGQGNYPQHF
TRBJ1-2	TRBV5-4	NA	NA	TGTGCCAGCAGCCTGTGGGGGGGATACGGCTACACCTTC	CASSLWGGYGYTF
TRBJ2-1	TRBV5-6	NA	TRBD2	TGTGCCAGCAGCTTGGAAATACTAGCGGGAGCCAATGAGCAGTTCTTC	CASSLEILAGANEQFF
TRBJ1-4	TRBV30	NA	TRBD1	TGTGCCTGTGGGACAGGTTTGATTGAAAAACTGTTTTTT	CACGTGLIEKLFF
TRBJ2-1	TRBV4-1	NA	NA	TGCGCCAGCAGCCAAGATAACAATGAGCAGTTCTTC	CASSQDNNEQFF